A selection of T cell receptor beta chains follows, all from one sample in a study of T cells in localized non-small cell lung cancer. Sequencing used immunoSEQ multiplex PCR; TCRdb keeps in-frame clones, though not all of them. The table lists 25,000 to 30,000 clones, 92% of them singletons. Material: peripheral blood mononuclear cells, obtained before any cancer treatment. The source is a woman aged 40-75 years with stage III lung adenocarcinoma. CDR3s include the opening cysteine and the closing phenylalanine or tryptophan. A D gene is named only where the DNA matches it firmly. Clone size is stated in some rows and not others, as once, few, many or a class when expanded.

CDR3 protein,CDR3 DNA,V gene,J gene,clone size,D gene
CASSDATGVYGYTF,TGTGCCAGCAGCGATGCGACAGGGGTCTATGGCTACACCTTC,TRBV9,TRBJ1-2,NA,TRBD1
CASSPEQSANTIYF,TGTGCCAGCTCACCAGAGCAGTCGGCGAACACCATATATTTT,TRBV18,TRBJ1-3,once,NA
CASSYAIGTSGGQETQYF,TGTGCCAGCAGTTATGCCATCGGGACTAGCGGGGGCCAAGAGACCCAGTACTTC,TRBV5-8,TRBJ2-5,NA,TRBD2
CASSLRQLRNEQFF,TGTGCCAGCAGCCTCCGGCAGCTACGGAATGAGCAGTTCTTC,TRBV11-2,TRBJ2-1,NA,NA
CASSLQYPYEQYF,TGTGCCAGCAGCTTACAGTACCCCTACGAGCAGTACTTC,TRBV7-9,TRBJ2-7,NA,NA
CASSLGAGFSYEQYF,TGCGCCAGCAGCTTGGGGGCAGGGTTCTCCTACGAGCAGTACTTC,TRBV5-1,TRBJ2-7,NA,NA
CASSSSGGAGTEAFF,TGTGCCAGCAGCTCCTCCGGGGGCGCCGGTACTGAAGCTTTCTTT,TRBV7-3,TRBJ1-1,NA,NA
CASSLGGQLETQYF,TGTGCCAGCAGCTTGGGGGGACAGCTGGAGACCCAGTACTTC,TRBV5-4,TRBJ2-5,NA,TRBD1
CASSSIRGRWDTDTQYF,TGTGCCAGCAGCTCGATCAGGGGGCGATGGGACACAGATACGCAGTATTTT,TRBV11-2,TRBJ2-3,NA,TRBD1
CASSMDSNNEQFF,TGCGCCAGCAGCATGGACAGCAACAATGAGCAGTTCTTC,TRBV10-1,TRBJ2-1,NA,NA
CASSLDRQLFEAFF,TGTGCCAGCAGCTTAGATCGTCAGCTTTTTGAAGCTTTCTTT,TRBV11-2,TRBJ1-1,NA,NA
CASTLEQNTEAFF,TGTGCCAGCACCCTAGAGCAGAACACTGAAGCTTTCTTT,TRBV6-6,TRBJ1-1,NA,NA
CASSLGPSYEQYF,TGTGCCAGCAGTTTAGGGCCATCCTACGAGCAGTACTTC,TRBV28,TRBJ2-7,NA,NA
CASSPGTGRAYNEQFF,TGTGCCAGCAGCCCGGGGACAGGGAGGGCCTACAATGAGCAGTTCTTC,TRBV5-4,TRBJ2-1,once,TRBD1
CAISEGPSSYNEQFF,TGTGCCATCAGTGAAGGACCGAGCTCCTACAATGAGCAGTTCTTC,TRBV10-3,TRBJ2-1,NA,NA
CASSLWGENEKLFF,TGTGCCAGCAGCTTGTGGGGAGAAAATGAAAAACTGTTTTTT,TRBV5-6,TRBJ1-4,NA,NA
CASSLSRSASYEQYF,TGTGCCAGCAGTTTATCCCGTAGCGCGTCCTACGAGCAGTACTTC,TRBV27,TRBJ2-7,once,NA